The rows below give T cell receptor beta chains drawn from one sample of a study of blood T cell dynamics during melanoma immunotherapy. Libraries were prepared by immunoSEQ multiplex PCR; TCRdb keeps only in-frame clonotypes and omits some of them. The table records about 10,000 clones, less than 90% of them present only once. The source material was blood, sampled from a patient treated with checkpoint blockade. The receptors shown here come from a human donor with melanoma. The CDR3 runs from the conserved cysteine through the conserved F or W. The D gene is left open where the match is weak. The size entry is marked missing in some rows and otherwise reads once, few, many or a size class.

CSVVTPMIEQYF TGCAGCGTTGTTACCCCGATGATAGAGCAGTACTTC . TRBV29-1 . TRBJ2-7
CASSPRVGQDQETQYF TGTGCCAGCAGCCCTCGCGTTGGACAAGACCAAGAGACCCAGTACTTC . TRBV9 . TRBJ2-5
CASSLKGRTTYGYTF TGTGCCAGCAGTTTAAAGGGCAGAACTACATATGGCTACACCTTC . TRBV27 . TRBJ1-2
CASSRQTGELFF TGTGCCAGCAGCCGGCAAACCGGGGAGCTGTTTTTT . TRBV7-2 . TRBJ2-2
CATSRDRPLNEKLFF TGTGCCACCAGCAGAGATCGGCCCCTGAATGAAAAACTGTTTTTT . TRBV15 . TRBJ1-4
CASREPLYEQYF TGTGCCAGCAGGGAACCCCTCTACGAGCAGTACTTC . TRBV2 . TRBJ2-7
CASSPYRSNYGYTF TGTGCCAGCAGTCCCTACAGGTCTAACTATGGCTACACCTTC . TRBV28 . TRBJ1-2
CASSEAEGQGNTIYF TGTGCCAGCAGTGAAGCGGAGGGGCAGGGAAACACCATATATTTT . TRBV6-1 . TRBJ1-3
CASSYSRLLLNEQFF TGTGCCAGCAGTTACTCTCGCCTCCTCCTCAATGAGCAGTTCTTC . TRBV6-5 . TRBJ2-1
CASSPRVGGNYGYTF TGTGCCAGCAGCCCGCGGGTAGGGGGTAACTATGGCTACACCTTC . TRBV7-2 . TRBJ1-2
CASSSGRGREAFF TGTGCCAGCAGTTCAGGGCGGGGGCGAGAAGCTTTCTTT few TRBV6-6 . TRBJ1-1
CASSGVGGSYNEQFF TGTGCCAGCAGTGGGGTGGGGGGCTCCTACAATGAGCAGTTCTTC . TRBV2 . TRBJ2-1
CASSESGSGRQETQYF TGCGCCAGCAGTGAGTCGGGGTCAGGGCGCCAAGAGACCCAGTACTTC . TRBV10-1 . TRBJ2-5
CASSEGRRRGLDTQYF TGTGCCAGCAGTGAAGGAAGGCGCAGGGGTTTGGATACGCAGTATTTT once TRBV6-1 . TRBJ2-3
CASSFAGGQQPQHF TGTGCCAGCAGTTTTGCAGGTGGGCAACAGCCCCAGCATTTT . TRBV28 . TRBJ1-5
CATSRDWRGGLRYEQYF TGTGCCACCAGCAGAGATTGGAGGGGGGGACTCCGCTACGAGCAGTACTTC . TRBV15 . TRBJ2-7
CASGAYNEQFF TGCGCCTCCGGGGCCTACAATGAGCAGTTCTTC . TRBV10-1 . TRBJ2-1
CASSLGDQPQHF TGTGCCAGCAGCTTAGGGGATCAGCCCCAGCATTTT . TRBV7-2 . TRBJ1-5
CASSFSGGREKLFF TGTGCCAGCAGCTTCTCAGGGGGTCGCGAAAAACTGTTTTTT . TRBV14 TRBD1 TRBJ1-4
CASSDGTSNEQFF TGTGCCAGCAGTGATGGGACTAGCAATGAGCAGTTCTTC . TRBV6-4 TRBD2 TRBJ2-1
CASSLVVSPYEQYF TGCGCCAGCAGCTTGGTCGTCAGCCCCTACGAGCAGTACTTC . TRBV5-1 . TRBJ2-7
CASSKDREETQYF TGTGCCAGCAGCAAGGACAGGGAAGAGACCCAGTACTTC . TRBV7-7 TRBD1 TRBJ2-5
CASSRDRGNGYTF TGTGCCAGCAGCCGTGACAGGGGGAATGGCTACACCTTC . TRBV6-6 TRBD1 TRBJ1-2
CASSSQGGISQPQHF TGTGCCAGCAGCTCACAGGGGGGTATCAGTCAGCCCCAGCATTTT few TRBV7-2 TRBD1 TRBJ1-5
CASSLELASYEQYF TGTGCCAGCAGCTTGGAACTAGCGTCCTACGAGCAGTACTTC . TRBV5-8 TRBD2 TRBJ2-7
CASSSPGEGEKLFF TGTGCCAGCAGTTCCCCGGGAGAGGGTGAAAAACTGTTTTTT . TRBV28 . TRBJ1-4
CASSRGETYNEQFF TGTGCCAGCAGTAGAGGGGAGACATACAATGAGCAGTTCTTC . TRBV27 . TRBJ2-1
CASSLKDRGLPGELFF TGTGCCAGCAGTTTAAAGGACAGGGGGCTCCCCGGGGAGCTGTTTTTT . TRBV27 TRBD1 TRBJ2-2
CSVGTTQTGELFF TGCAGCGTTGGGACTACCCAAACCGGGGAGCTGTTTTTT few TRBV29-1 . TRBJ2-2